A selection of T cell receptor beta chains follows, all from one sample in a study of a mutant IDH1 vaccine in newly diagnosed glioma. Repertoires were generated with immunoSEQ multiplex PCR, while TCRdb's copy carries only in-frame clones and drops some. In the table there are 98,000 or so clones, 80% to 90% of which are singletons. The sequenced sample was PBMCs, obtained from a glioma patient treated with radiotherapy, temozolomide or both. The receptors were sampled from a woman aged 45 to 65 with glioma. CDR3s include the opening cysteine and the closing phenylalanine or tryptophan. Fields, in order: D gene, J gene, V gene, clone size, CDR3 DNA, CDR3 protein. A D gene is named only where the DNA matches it firmly. A clone size is listed for some rows: how often the clone was seen (once, few, many), or a class if it is expanded.

-,TRBJ2-2,TRBV10-1,-,TGCGCCAGCAGTGAGTCTTTGGAGGGGGCGCGTATCGGGGAGCTGTTTTTT,CASSESLEGARIGELFF
-,TRBJ2-7,TRBV7-6,once,TGTGCCAGCAGCTACATCGCCGGGGGACAGTACGAGCAGTACTTC,CASSYIAGGQYEQYF
TRBD1,TRBJ2-2,TRBV7-9,-,TGTGCCAGCACCAAGATCGACAGGGCTGCCGGGGAGCTGTTTTTT,CASTKIDRAAGELFF
-,TRBJ1-4,TRBV25-1,few,TGTGCCAGCAGTGAAGCCGGGGCTTCTAATGAAAAACTGTTTTTT,CASSEAGASNEKLFF
-,TRBJ2-5,TRBV7-9,-,TGTGCCAGCAGCTTATTTGGCGAGACCCAGTACTTC,CASSLFGETQYF
TRBD2,TRBJ2-5,TRBV6-1,-,TGTGCCAGCAGTGACGCGGGAGGGGGGGAGACCCAGTACTTC,CASSDAGGGETQYF
-,TRBJ1-3,TRBV30,-,TGTGCCTGGAGTCACGCTACGCTCTCTGGAAACACCATATATTTT,CAWSHATLSGNTIYF
-,TRBJ1-3,TRBV14,-,TGTGCCAGCAGCCACGGTGGGGGCACCATATATTTT,CASSHGGGTIYF
TRBD1,TRBJ2-7,TRBV15,-,TGTGCCACCAGCAGAGATCAGGACAGGCGGCAGTACTTC,CATSRDQDRRQYF
-,TRBJ2-7,TRBV7-9,-,TGTGCCAGCAGTTCGACAGGTTATTCCTACGAGCAGTACTTC,CASSSTGYSYEQYF
TRBD1,TRBJ2-7,TRBV5-1,-,TGCGCCAGCAGCTCGCAGGGGGTTAGCGAGCAGTACTTC,CASSSQGVSEQYF
-,TRBJ2-5,TRBV10-3,-,TGTGCCATCAGTGAAAGGGGAGAGACCCAGTACTTC,CAISERGETQYF
TRBD2,TRBJ2-2,TRBV2,few,TGTGCCAGCAGCCCCGGGACTAGCGGGGACACTCGGAACACCGGGGAGCTGTTTTTT,CASSPGTSGDTRNTGELFF
TRBD1,TRBJ1-1,TRBV7-6,few,TGTGCCAGCAGCTCAAGGACAGGGGGCGGCGGCACTGAAGCTTTCTTT,CASSSRTGGGGTEAFF
TRBD1,TRBJ1-1,TRBV6-6,-,TGTGCCAGCAGTTACTCGGTGGGACAGCTTGAAGCTTTCTTT,CASSYSVGQLEAFF
-,TRBJ1-1,TRBV5-1,-,TGCGCCAGCAGCTTGACATGGGTTGGCGGTGAAGCTTTCTTT,CASSLTWVGGEAFF
-,TRBJ1-2,TRBV7-2,once,TGTGCCAGCAGCTACCAGAGGGCTGGCTACACCTTC,CASSYQRAGYTF
-,TRBJ1-2,TRBV28,-,TGTGCCAGCAGGCCGAGGGGCTCCTTATATGTCTATGGCTACACCTTC,CASRPRGSLYVYGYTF
-,TRBJ2-7,TRBV2,-,TGTGCCAGCAGCGTCAGACCCACCATTGTCGAGCAGTACTTC,CASSVRPTIVEQYF
-,TRBJ2-3,TRBV7-3,once,TGTGCCAGCAGCTTAGGCAGGGTAGCAGATACGCAGTATTTT,CASSLGRVADTQYF
TRBD2,TRBJ2-1,TRBV28,-,TGTGCCAGCAGGCCCCCTCACGGGAGGGAGGATGAGCAGTTCTTC,CASRPPHGREDEQFF
-,TRBJ2-7,TRBV28,-,TGTGCCAGCAGTTTACGAGGGTACGAGCAGTACTTC,CASSLRGYEQYF
-,TRBJ2-7,TRBV7-9,-,TGTGCCAGCAGCGATACAAACGAGCAGTACTTC,CASSDTNEQYF
TRBD2,TRBJ2-2,TRBV5-4,-,TGTGCCAGCAGCTTCGGGGGGGCGGCAGCGAACACCGGGGAGCTGTTTTTT,CASSFGGAAANTGELFF
-,TRBJ2-5,TRBV5-1,-,TGCGCCAGCAGCTTGGGAACAGGGAGGGAGACCCAGTACTTC,CASSLGTGRETQYF
-,TRBJ1-1,TRBV4-1,-,TGCGCCAGCAGCCATGGACAGTCATTGAACACTGAAGCTTTCTTT,CASSHGQSLNTEAFF
-,TRBJ2-5,TRBV2,-,TGTGCCAGCAGTGGGCCGAGGGAGACCCAGTACTTC,CASSGPRETQYF
-,TRBJ2-2,TRBV10-1,-,TGCGCCAGCAGCAGGGGAGGGGACGGCGGGGAGCTGTTTTTT,CASSRGGDGGELFF
TRBD2,TRBJ2-5,TRBV12-5,-,TGTGCTAGTGGGGCTAGCGGGCAAGAGACCCAGTACTTC,CASGASGQETQYF
-,TRBJ1-5,TRBV2,-,TGTGCCAGCAGTAGACAAGGGCCCCAGCATTTT,CASSRQGPQHF
-,TRBJ2-3,TRBV5-1,-,TGCGCCAGCAGCTTAGCAGATACGCAGTATTTT,CASSLADTQYF
-,TRBJ1-2,TRBV6-6,-,TGTGCCAGCAGTCCAAGCAGGGTCCCTGGCTACACCTTC,CASSPSRVPGYTF
-,TRBJ2-3,TRBV5-4,-,TGTGCCAGCAGCTCCCGGACCACAGATACGCAGTATTTT,CASSSRTTDTQYF
-,TRBJ1-2,TRBV6-6,-,TGTGCCAGCAGTTTAAGGACACCGTATGGCTACACCTTC,CASSLRTPYGYTF